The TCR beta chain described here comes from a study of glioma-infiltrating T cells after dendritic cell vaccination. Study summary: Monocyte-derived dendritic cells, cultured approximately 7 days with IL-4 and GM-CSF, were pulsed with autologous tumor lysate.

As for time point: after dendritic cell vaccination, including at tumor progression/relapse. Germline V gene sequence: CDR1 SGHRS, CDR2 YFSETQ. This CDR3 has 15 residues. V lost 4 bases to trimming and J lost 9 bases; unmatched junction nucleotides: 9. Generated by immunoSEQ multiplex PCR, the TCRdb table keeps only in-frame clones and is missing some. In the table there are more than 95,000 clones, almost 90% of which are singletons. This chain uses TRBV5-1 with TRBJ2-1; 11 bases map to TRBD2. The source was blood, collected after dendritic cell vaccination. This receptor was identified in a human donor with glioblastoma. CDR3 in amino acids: CASSELAGDVGEQFF. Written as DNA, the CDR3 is TGCGCCAGCAGCGAACTAGCGGGGGACGTTGGTGAGCAGTTCTTC.